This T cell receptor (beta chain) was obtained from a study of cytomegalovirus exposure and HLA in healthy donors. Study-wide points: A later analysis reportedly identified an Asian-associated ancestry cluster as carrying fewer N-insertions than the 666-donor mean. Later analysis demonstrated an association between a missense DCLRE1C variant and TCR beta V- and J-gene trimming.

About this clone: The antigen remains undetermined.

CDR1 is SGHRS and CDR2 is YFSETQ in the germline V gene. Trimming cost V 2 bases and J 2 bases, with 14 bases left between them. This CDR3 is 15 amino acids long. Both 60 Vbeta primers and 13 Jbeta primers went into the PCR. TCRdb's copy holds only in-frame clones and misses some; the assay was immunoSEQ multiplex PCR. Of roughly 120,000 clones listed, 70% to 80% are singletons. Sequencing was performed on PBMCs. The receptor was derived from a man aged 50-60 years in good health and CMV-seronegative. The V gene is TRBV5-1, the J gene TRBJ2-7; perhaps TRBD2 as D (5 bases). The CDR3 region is CASSFNGGDPYEQYF. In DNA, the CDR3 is TGCGCCAGCAGCTTTAATGGAGGCGACCCCTACGAGCAGTACTTC.